What follows is one T cell receptor (beta chain) and its context. This sample is drawn from a study of preoperative IRX-2 immunotherapy in early breast cancer. The treatment denotes: preoperative locoregional IRX-2 cytokine immunotherapy. This phase Ib study tested locoregional IRX-2 cytokine immunotherapy given before surgery. Germline values: CDR1 KGHSH, CDR2 LQKENI. Deletions cut 5 bases from V and 4 bases from J, with 11 bases between. The CDR3 is 13 amino acids. Some clones are missing from TCRdb's copy, which holds only in-frame ones; the method was immunoSEQ multiplex PCR. This table holds 90,000 to 100,000 clones, 86% found once.

The TCR sequence derives from a human donor with breast cancer. The chain links TRBV18 to TRBJ1-1; no clear D gene. Here the sequenced sample was tumor tissue, taken after IRX-2 immunotherapy. This CDR3 is CASSLTGSTEAFF. CDR3 coding DNA: TGTGCCAGCTCATTGACGGGCAGCACTGAAGCTTTCTTT.